The rows below give T cell receptor beta chains drawn from one sample of a study of blood T cell repertoires in COVID-19. Profiling relied on immunoSEQ multiplex PCR, and the TCRdb table lists in-frame clones only, not all of them. The table shows roughly 300,000 clones, with roughly 85% occurring only once. What was sequenced was peripheral blood. These receptors all stem from a woman between 50 and 59 years old who had recovered from COVID-19. Each CDR3 is given with its conserved first and last residue. Fields, in order: clone size, V gene, J gene, CDR3 length, D gene, CDR3 DNA, CDR3 protein. A D gene is named only where the DNA matches it firmly. Part of the rows lack a size; the others show once, few, many or a class for expanded clones.

>few|TRBV9|TRBJ2-7|14|TRBD2
TGTGCCAGCAGCGTAGGGGCGGGGGCCTACGAGCAGTACTTC
CASSVGAGAYEQYF
>.|TRBV11-3|TRBJ2-3|13|.
TGTGCCAGCAGCCCACAGAATGGGGATACGCAGTATTTT
CASSPQNGDTQYF
>.|TRBV4-1|TRBJ2-1|11|.
TGTTTCGGACTACCGAACAATGAGCAGTTCTTC
CFGLPNNEQFF
>.|TRBV19|TRBJ2-3|14|.
TGTGCCAGTAAAAGGGACACAACAACAGATACGCAGTATTTT
CASKRDTTTDTQYF
>.|TRBV19|TRBJ2-2|17|TRBD2
TGTGCCAGTAGTAAACCGGGGGGGCGACCGAACACCGGGGAGCTGTTTTTT
CASSKPGGRPNTGELFF
>.|TRBV11-3|TRBJ2-1|15|TRBD1
TGTGCCAGCAGCTTAGGACAGGGAAGTTTGGGCGAGCAGTTCTTC
CASSLGQGSLGEQFF
>.|TRBV9|TRBJ1-4|15|.
TGTGCCAGCAGCGTAGGTGGGGCTTATAATGAAAAACTGTTTTTT
CASSVGGAYNEKLFF
>.|TRBV7-8|TRBJ1-2|13|TRBD1
TGTGCCAGCAGCTTGCAGGGGGCTAAGGGCTACACCTTC
CASSLQGAKGYTF
>.|TRBV29-1|TRBJ2-4|14|.
TGCAGCGTTGAAGAGGGGGCGGCCAAAAACATTCAGTACTTC
CSVEEGAAKNIQYF
>few|TRBV27|TRBJ2-7|14|TRBD2
TGTGCCAGCAACCCGGGAGGGAGCCGCTACGAGCAGTACTTC
CASNPGGSRYEQYF
>.|TRBV5-1|TRBJ2-5|17|.
TGCGCCAGCAGCCCCCAGGGGCCCCAGGCCCACCAAGAGACCCAGTACTTC
CASSPQGPQAHQETQYF
>.|TRBV14|TRBJ2-7|16|.
TGTGCCAGCAGCCAAGATCAGGGCAGTCTTCTCTACGAGCAGTACTTC
CASSQDQGSLLYEQYF
>.|TRBV2|TRBJ2-3|14|.
TGTGCCAGCAGTGCCGTAGTCCGCACAGATACGCAGTATTTT
CASSAVVRTDTQYF
>.|TRBV6-5|TRBJ2-7|15|.
TGTGCCAGCAGTTACTATTCAGGGATTGATCACGAGCAGTACTTC
CASSYYSGIDHEQYF
>.|TRBV24-1|TRBJ2-5|13|.
TGTGCCACCAGCAACCCCGGGTGGGAGACCCAGTACTTC
CATSNPGWETQYF
>.|TRBV12-3/TRBV12-4|TRBJ2-3|12|.
TGTGCCTGCCGAAGCGGAGTTGATACGCAGTATTTT
CACRSGVDTQYF
>.|TRBV9|TRBJ2-5|16|.
TGTGCCAGCAGCGTAGGGACTCTTACTCCTTGGGAGACCCAGTACTTC
CASSVGTLTPWETQYF
>.|TRBV27|TRBJ2-1|12|.
TGTGCCAGCAGTTTATCTCTGAGTGAGCAGTTCTTC
CASSLSLSEQFF
>once|TRBV18|TRBJ2-3|17|.
TGTGCCAGCTCAATATACAGGGGAGGAGTGTTCACAGATACGCAGTATTTT
CASSIYRGGVFTDTQYF
>.|TRBV2|TRBJ2-1|15|.
TGTGCCAGCACTGTCGGCGGAACATACTTCAATGAGCAGTTCTTC
CASTVGGTYFNEQFF
>.|TRBV7-9|TRBJ2-3|16|TRBD2
TGTGCCAGCAGCCCCTCGGGGCGGGGGAGCACAGATACGCAGTATTTT
CASSPSGRGSTDTQYF
>.|TRBV19|TRBJ2-1|14|TRBD2
TGTGCCAGCAGACCGGGACTAGCCTACAATGAGCAGTTCTTC
CASRPGLAYNEQFF